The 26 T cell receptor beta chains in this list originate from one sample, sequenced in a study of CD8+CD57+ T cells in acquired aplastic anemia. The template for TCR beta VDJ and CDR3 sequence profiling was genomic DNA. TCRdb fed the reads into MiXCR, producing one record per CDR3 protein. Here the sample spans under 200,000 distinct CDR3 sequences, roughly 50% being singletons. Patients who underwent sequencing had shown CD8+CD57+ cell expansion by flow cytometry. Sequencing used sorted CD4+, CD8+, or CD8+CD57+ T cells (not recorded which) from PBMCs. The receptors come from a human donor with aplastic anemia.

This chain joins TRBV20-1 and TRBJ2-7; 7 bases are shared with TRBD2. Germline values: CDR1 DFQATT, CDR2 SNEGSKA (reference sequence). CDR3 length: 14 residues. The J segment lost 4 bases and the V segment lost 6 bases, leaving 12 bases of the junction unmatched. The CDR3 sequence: CSAKHRDYHYEQYF. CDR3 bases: TGCAGTGCAAAGCACCGGGACTACCATTACGAGCAGTACTTC.

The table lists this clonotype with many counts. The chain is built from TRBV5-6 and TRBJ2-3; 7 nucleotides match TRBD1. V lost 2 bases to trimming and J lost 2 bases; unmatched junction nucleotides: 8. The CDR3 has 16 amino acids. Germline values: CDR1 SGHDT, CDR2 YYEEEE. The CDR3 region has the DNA TGTGCCAGCAGCTTTAGGGGACAGAAATTCACAGATACGCAGTATTTT. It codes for CASSFRGQKFTDTQYF.

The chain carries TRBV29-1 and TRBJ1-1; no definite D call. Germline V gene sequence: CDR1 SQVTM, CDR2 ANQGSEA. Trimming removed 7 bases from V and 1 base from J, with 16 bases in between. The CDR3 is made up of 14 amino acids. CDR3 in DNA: TGCAGCGCCCACGCGCATATTGCGAACACTGAAGCTTTCTTT. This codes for CSAHAHIANTEAFF.

The CDR3 DNA sequence: TGTGCCACTTGGGACACGAGACTCAGCACTGAAGCTTTCTTT. This gives the protein CATWDTRLSTEAFF. The J gene is TRBJ1-1, the V gene TRBV10-3; a possible D gene is TRBD1 (6 bases). V lost 10 bases to trimming and J lost 4 bases, with 19 bases between them. The length of the CDR3 is 14 residues. Germline V gene data show CDR1 as ENHRY and CDR2 as SYGVKD.

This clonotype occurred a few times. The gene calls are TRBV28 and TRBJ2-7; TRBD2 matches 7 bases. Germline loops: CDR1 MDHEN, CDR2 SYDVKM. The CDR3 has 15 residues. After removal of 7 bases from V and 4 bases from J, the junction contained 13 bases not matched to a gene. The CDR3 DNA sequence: TGTGCCAGCAAACTTGGCGGGGGTTTATTTTACGAGCAGTACTTC. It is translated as CASKLGGGLFYEQYF.

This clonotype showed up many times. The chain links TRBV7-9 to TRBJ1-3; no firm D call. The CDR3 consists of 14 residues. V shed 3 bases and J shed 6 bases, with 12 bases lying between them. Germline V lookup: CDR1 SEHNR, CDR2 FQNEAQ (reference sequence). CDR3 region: CASSFSGRPNTIYF. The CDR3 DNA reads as TGTGCCAGCAGCTTTTCGGGCAGGCCAAACACCATATATTTT. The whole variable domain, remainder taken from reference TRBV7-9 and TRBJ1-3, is DTGVSQNPRHKITKRGQNVTFRCDPISEHNRLYWYRQTLGQGPEFLTYFQNEAQLEKSRLLSDRFSAERPKGSFSTLEIQRTEQGDSAMYLCASSFSGRPNTIYFGEGSWLTVV.

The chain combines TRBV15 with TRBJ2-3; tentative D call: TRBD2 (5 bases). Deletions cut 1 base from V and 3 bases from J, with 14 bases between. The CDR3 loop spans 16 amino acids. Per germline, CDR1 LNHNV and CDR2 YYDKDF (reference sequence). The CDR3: CATSRGPGILTDTQYF. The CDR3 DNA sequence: TGTGCCACCAGCAGAGGGCCCGGGATCCTGACAGATACGCAGTATTTT.

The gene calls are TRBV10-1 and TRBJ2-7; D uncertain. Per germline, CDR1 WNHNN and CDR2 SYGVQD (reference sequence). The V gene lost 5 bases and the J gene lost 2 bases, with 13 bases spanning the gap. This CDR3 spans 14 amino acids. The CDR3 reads CASSRDSSTYEQYF. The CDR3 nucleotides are TGCGCCAGCAGTCGTGACTCGTCTACCTACGAGCAGTACTTC.

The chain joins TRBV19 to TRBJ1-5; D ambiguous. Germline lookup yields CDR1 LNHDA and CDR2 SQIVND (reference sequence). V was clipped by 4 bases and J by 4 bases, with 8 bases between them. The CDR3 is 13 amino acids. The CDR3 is CASSTERNQPQHF. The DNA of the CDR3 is TGTGCCAGTAGTACAGAGCGAAATCAGCCCCAGCATTTT. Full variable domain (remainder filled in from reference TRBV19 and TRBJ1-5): DGGITQSPKYLFRKEGQNVTLSCEQNLNHDAMYWYRQDPGQGLRLIYYSQIVNDFQKGDIAEGYSVSREKKESFPLTVTSAQKNPTAFYLCASSTERNQPQHFGDGTRLSIL.

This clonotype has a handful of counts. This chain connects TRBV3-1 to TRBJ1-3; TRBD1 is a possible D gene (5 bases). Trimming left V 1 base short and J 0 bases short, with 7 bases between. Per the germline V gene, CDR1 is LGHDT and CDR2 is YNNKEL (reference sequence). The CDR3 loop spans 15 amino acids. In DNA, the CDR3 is TGTGCCAGCAGCCAAGTTAGGGGCTCTGGAAACACCATATATTTT. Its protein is CASSQVRGSGNTIYF.

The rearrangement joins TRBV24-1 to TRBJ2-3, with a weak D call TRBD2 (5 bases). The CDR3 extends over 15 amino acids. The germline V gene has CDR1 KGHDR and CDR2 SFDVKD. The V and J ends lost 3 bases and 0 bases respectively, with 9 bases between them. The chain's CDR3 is CATSDEGMSTDTQYF. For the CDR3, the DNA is TGTGCCACCAGTGATGAGGGTATGAGCACAGATACGCAGTATTTT.

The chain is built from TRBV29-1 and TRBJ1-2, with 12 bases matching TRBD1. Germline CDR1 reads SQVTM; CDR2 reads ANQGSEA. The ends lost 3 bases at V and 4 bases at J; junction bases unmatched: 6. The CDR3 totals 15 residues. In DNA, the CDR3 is TGCAGCGTTGAGGGACAGGGGGCGTCGGCCTATGGCTACACCTTC. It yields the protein CSVEGQGASAYGYTF.

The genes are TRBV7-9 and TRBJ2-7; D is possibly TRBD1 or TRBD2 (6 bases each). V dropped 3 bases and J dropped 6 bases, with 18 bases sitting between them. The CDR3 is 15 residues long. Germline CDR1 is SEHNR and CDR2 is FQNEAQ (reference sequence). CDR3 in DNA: TGTGCCAGCAGCTTTAGGGACTGGGGGCAAGGCGAGCAGTACTTC. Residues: CASSFRDWGQGEQYF.

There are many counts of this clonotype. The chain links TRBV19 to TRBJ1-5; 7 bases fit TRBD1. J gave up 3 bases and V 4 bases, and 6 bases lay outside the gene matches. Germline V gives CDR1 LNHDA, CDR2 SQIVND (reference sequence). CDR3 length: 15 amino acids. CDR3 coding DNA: TGTGCCAGTAGTAATACGGGACAGCCCAATCAGCCCCAGCATTTT. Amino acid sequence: CASSNTGQPNQPQHF.

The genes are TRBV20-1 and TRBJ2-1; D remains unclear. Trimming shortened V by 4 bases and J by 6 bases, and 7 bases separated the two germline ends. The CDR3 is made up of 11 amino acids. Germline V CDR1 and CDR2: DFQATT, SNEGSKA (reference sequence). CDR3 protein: CSAILGNEQFF. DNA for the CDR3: TGCAGTGCTATCTTGGGCAATGAGCAGTTCTTC.

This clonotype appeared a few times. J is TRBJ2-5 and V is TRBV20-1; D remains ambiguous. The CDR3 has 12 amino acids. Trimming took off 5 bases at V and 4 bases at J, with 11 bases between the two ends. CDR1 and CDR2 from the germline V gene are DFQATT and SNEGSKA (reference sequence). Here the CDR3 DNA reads TGCAGTGCTCAAGCCTCCGCAGAGACCCAGTACTTC. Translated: CSAQASAETQYF.

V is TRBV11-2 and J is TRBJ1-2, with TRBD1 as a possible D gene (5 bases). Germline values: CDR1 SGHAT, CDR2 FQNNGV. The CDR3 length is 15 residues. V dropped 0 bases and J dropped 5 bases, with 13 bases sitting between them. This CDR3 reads CASSLDRQGRYGYTF. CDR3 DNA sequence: TGTGCCAGCAGCTTAGATCGGCAGGGAAGGTATGGCTACACCTTC.

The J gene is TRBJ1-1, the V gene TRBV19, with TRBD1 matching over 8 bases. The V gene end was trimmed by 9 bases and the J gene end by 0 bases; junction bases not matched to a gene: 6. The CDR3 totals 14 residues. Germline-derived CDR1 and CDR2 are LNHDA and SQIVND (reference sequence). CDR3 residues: CASMTGALNTEAFF. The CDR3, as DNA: TGTGCCAGCATGACAGGGGCCTTGAACACTGAAGCTTTCTTT.

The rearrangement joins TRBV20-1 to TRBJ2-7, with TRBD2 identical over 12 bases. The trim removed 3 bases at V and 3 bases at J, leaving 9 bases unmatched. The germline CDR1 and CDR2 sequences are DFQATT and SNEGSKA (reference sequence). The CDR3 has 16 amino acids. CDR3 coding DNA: TGCAGTGCTAGGCCGCGACTAGCGGGGGAGATCTACGAGCAGTACTTC. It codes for CSARPRLAGEIYEQYF.

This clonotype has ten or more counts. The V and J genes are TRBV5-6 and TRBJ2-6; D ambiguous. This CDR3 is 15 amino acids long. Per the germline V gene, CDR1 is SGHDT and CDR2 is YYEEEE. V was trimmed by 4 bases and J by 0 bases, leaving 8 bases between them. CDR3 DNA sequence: TGTGCCAGCAGCCCCCCAGGCTCTGGGGCCAACGTCCTGACTTTC. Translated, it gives CASSPPGSGANVLTF.

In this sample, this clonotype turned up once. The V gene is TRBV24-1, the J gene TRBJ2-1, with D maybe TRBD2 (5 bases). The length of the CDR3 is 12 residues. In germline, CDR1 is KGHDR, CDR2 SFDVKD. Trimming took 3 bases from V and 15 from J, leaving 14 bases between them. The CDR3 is CATSDVGASLFF. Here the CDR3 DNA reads TGTGCCACCAGTGATGTGGGAGCAAGTCTGTTCTTC.

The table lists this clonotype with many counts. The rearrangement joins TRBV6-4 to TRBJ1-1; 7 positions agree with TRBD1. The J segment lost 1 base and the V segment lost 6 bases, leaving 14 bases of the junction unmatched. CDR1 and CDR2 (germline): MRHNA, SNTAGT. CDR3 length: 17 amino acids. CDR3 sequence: CASSARTGFSGNTEAFF. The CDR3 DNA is TGTGCCAGCAGCGCCCGGACAGGTTTCAGCGGGAACACTGAAGCTTTCTTT.

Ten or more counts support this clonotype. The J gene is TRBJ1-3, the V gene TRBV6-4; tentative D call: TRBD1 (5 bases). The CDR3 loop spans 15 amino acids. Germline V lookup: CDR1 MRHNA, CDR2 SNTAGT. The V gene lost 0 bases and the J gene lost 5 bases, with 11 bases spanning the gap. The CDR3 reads CASSDSEGSRNTIYF. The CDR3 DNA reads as TGTGCCAGCAGTGACTCCGAGGGGAGTCGAAACACCATATATTTT.

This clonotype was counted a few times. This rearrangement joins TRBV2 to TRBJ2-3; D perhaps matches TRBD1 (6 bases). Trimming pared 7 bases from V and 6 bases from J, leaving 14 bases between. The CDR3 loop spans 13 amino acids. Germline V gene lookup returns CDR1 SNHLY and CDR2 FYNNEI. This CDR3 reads CASIRGRSDTQYF. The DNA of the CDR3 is TGTGCCAGCATCAGGGGCAGGTCGGATACGCAGTATTTT.

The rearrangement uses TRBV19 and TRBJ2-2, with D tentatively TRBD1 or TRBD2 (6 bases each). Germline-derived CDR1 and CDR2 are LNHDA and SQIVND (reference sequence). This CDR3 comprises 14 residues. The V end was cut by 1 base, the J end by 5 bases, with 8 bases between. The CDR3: CASSIVGGTGELFF. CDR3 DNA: TGTGCCAGTAGTATAGTAGGGGGGACCGGGGAGCTGTTTTTT.

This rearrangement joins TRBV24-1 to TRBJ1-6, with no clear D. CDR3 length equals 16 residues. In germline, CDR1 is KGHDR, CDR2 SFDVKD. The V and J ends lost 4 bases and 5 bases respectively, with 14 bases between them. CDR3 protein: CATSDLDITHNSPLHF. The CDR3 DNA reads TGTGCCACCAGTGACCTTGACATAACTCATAATTCACCCCTCCACTTT.